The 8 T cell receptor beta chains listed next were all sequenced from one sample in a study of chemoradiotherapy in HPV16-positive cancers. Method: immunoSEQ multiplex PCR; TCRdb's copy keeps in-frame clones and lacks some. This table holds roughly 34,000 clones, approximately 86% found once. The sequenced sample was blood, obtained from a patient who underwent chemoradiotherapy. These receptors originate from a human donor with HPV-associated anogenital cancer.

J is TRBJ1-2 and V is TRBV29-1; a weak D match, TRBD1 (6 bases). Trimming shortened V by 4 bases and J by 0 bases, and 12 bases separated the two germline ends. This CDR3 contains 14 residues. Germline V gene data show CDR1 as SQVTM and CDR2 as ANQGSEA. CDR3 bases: TGCAGCGTTGGAGGGGGAGCCGCTAACTATGGCTACACCTTC. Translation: CSVGGGAANYGYTF.

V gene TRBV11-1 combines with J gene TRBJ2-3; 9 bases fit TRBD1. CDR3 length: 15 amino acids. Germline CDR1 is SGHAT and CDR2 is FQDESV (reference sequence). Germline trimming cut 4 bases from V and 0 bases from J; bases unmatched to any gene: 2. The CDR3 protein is CASSSGTGSTDTQYF. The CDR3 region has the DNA TGTGCCAGCAGCTCAGGGACAGGGAGCACAGATACGCAGTATTTT.

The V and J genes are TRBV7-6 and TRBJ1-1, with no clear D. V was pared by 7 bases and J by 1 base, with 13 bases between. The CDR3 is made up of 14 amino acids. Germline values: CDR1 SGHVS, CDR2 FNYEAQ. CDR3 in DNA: TGTGCCAGCACCCTAGGTGGTAAGAACACTGAAGCTTTCTTT. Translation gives CASTLGGKNTEAFF.

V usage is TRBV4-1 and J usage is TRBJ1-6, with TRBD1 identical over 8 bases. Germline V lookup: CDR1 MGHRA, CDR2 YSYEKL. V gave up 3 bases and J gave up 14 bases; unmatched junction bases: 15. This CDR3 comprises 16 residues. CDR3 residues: CASSHPDREPLEALHF. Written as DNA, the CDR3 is TGCGCCAGCAGCCACCCGGACAGGGAGCCCTTGGAGGCCCTCCACTTT.

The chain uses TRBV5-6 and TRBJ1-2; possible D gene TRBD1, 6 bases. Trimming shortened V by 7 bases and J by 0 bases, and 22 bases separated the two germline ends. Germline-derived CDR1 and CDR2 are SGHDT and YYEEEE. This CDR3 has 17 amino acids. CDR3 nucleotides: TGTGCCAGCCGTCGAGGGTGGGGGCAGAGAGCTAACTATGGCTACACCTTC. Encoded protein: CASRRGWGQRANYGYTF.

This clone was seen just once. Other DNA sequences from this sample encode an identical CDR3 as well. The chain's CDR3 is CASSLGGNTEAFF. CDR3 DNA sequence: TGTGCCAGCAGCTTGGGAGGGAACACTGAAGCTTTCTTT. The rearrangement links TRBV5-4 to TRBJ1-1; unclear D gene. Trimming took off 0 bases at V and 1 base at J, with 4 bases between the two ends. The CDR3 is 13 residues long. Germline CDR1 is SGHNT and CDR2 is YYREEE (reference sequence).

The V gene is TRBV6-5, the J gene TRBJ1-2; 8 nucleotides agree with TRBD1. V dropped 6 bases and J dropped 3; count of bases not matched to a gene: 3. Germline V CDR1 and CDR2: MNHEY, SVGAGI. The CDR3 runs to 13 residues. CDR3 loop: CASSQGADYGYTF. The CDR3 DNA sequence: TGTGCCAGCAGCCAGGGGGCAGACTATGGCTACACCTTC.

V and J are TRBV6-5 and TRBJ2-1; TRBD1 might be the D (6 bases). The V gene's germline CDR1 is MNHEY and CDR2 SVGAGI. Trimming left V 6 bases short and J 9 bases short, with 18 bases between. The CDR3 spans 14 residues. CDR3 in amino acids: CASRGITGMPEQFF. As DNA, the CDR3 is TGTGCCAGCAGGGGAATTACAGGGATGCCTGAGCAGTTCTTC.